The 17 T cell receptor beta chains given below trace back to one sample, sequenced in a study of chemoradiotherapy in HPV16-positive cancers. Profiling relied on immunoSEQ multiplex PCR, and the TCRdb table lists in-frame clones only, not all of them. The sample contains about 5,000 clones, 77% of which appear only once. The sample consisted of tumor tissue, taken from a patient who underwent chemoradiotherapy. The source of these receptors is a human donor with HPV-associated anogenital cancer.

The chain recombines TRBV30 with TRBJ1-4; D ambiguous. CDR3 length equals 14 residues. Trimming stripped 1 base from V and 8 bases from J, with 14 bases between. In germline, CDR1 is GTSNPN, CDR2 SVGIG (reference sequence). This CDR3 is CAWSGAGKSEKLFF. The CDR3, as DNA: TGTGCCTGGAGTGGGGCAGGAAAAAGCGAAAAACTGTTTTTT.

The genes are TRBV10-2 and TRBJ2-7; the match to TRBD2 covers 8 bases. This CDR3 comprises 15 residues. The germline CDR1 and CDR2 sequences are WSHSY and SAAADI. V shed 8 bases and J 2 bases; nucleotides not matched to a gene: 11. In nucleotides, the CDR3 is TGCGCCAGCGGGGGAAGCGGGAGTCTGACCTACGAGCAGTACTTC. It is translated as CASGGSGSLTYEQYF.

As regards this clone: The same CDR3 is also encoded by other DNA sequences in this sample. CDR3 sequence (DNA): TGTGCCAGCAGCTTAATTGGACCCCCACTGGGGGAGCAGTACTTC. It encodes CASSLIGPPLGEQYF. The gene calls are TRBV11-2 and TRBJ2-5; D possibly matches TRBD1 or TRBD2 (5 bases each). There are 15 residues in the CDR3. Trimming took 2 bases from V and 11 from J, leaving 21 bases between them. Germline V gene sequence: CDR1 SGHAT, CDR2 FQNNGV.

This chain links TRBV6-5 with TRBJ1-1; a weak D match, TRBD1 (6 bases). The length of the CDR3 is 14 residues. V was trimmed by 3 bases and J by 3 bases, leaving 11 bases between them. Germline loops: CDR1 MNHEY, CDR2 SVGAGI. Here the CDR3 DNA reads TGTGCCAGCAGTTATAGGGGGAGGGACACTGAAGCTTTCTTT. It specifies CASSYRGRDTEAFF.

The chain uses TRBV5-1 and TRBJ2-5; D call uncertain. V was clipped by 0 bases and J by 3 bases, with 9 bases between them. The CDR3 sequence is 14 residues long. CDR1 and CDR2 from the germline V gene are SGHRS and YFSETQ. The CDR3 loop reads CASSLAGREETQYF. The CDR3 bases are TGCGCCAGCAGCTTGGCTGGCAGAGAAGAGACCCAGTACTTC.

This clone showed up just a few times. The CDR3 region is CASSLPTGTGELFF. The CDR3 DNA follows: TGTGCCAGCAGCTTGCCAACAGGGACCGGGGAGCTGTTTTTT. The chain recombines TRBV5-4 with TRBJ2-2; D might be TRBD1 (6 bases). The V gene's germline CDR1 is SGHNT and CDR2 YYREEE (reference sequence). The V and J ends lost 1 base and 5 bases respectively, with 9 bases between them. The CDR3 consists of 14 residues.

The chain combines TRBV28 with TRBJ2-7; the D gene is possibly TRBD1 (6 bases). Germline loops: CDR1 MDHEN, CDR2 SYDVKM. The CDR3 runs to 13 residues. The V and J ends lost 6 bases and 1 base respectively, with 10 bases between them. DNA of the CDR3: TGTGCCAGCAGAGATGGGACATCCTACGAGCAGTACTTC. It codes for CASRDGTSYEQYF.

V usage is TRBV29-1 and J usage is TRBJ2-1; 7 bases fit TRBD2. Looked up from germline, CDR1 is SQVTM and CDR2 is ANQGSEA. Trimming at V came to 1 base and at J to 8 bases, leaving 5 bases not matched to a gene. This CDR3 region has 13 residues. CDR3 bases: TGCAGCGTTGAAGTGCGGGAGCCCTATGAGCAGTTCTTC. This gives the protein CSVEVREPYEQFF.

The chain employs TRBV7-6 and TRBJ1-4; 7 nucleotides agree with TRBD1. The CDR3 spans 17 residues. Germline-derived CDR1 and CDR2 are SGHVS and FNYEAQ. V gave up 5 bases and J gave up 4 bases; unmatched junction bases: 13. CDR3 residues: CASSPRPSGDSNEKLFF. The CDR3 DNA sequence: TGTGCCAGCAGCCCCCGTCCCTCGGGGGACAGTAATGAAAAACTGTTTTTT.

The rearrangement uses TRBV6-5 and TRBJ2-1; TRBD1 or TRBD2 may be the D gene (5 bases each). The CDR3 extends over 15 amino acids. Germline values: CDR1 MNHEY, CDR2 SVGAGI. Trimming took off 3 bases at V and 5 bases at J, with 14 bases between the two ends. The CDR3 loop reads CASSYVQAGNNEQFF. In DNA form, the CDR3 reads TGTGCCAGCAGTTATGTACAGGCCGGGAACAATGAGCAGTTCTTC.

J is TRBJ1-4 and V is TRBV18, with TRBD1 matching 9 bases. The CDR3 runs to 16 residues. Germline V gene sequence: CDR1 KGHSH, CDR2 LQKENI. The V gene end was trimmed by 4 bases and the J gene end by 7 bases; junction bases not matched to a gene: 10. CDR3 region: CASSLNGMGQGEKLFF. As DNA, the CDR3 is TGTGCCAGCTCACTTAATGGTATGGGACAGGGTGAAAAACTGTTTTTT.

The chain links TRBV18 to TRBJ2-2; D not certain. Per germline, CDR1 KGHSH and CDR2 LQKENI. V lost 8 bases and J 6 bases, leaving 13 bases between the germline ends. This CDR3 is built from 13 residues. The CDR3 reads CASNTDGPGELFF. In DNA, the CDR3 is TGTGCCAGCAATACAGACGGGCCCGGGGAGCTGTTTTTT.

J is TRBJ2-3 and V is TRBV30; weak D call: TRBD1 (6 bases). The CDR3 extends over 12 amino acids. V shed 0 bases and J shed 5 bases, with 6 bases lying between them. Germline CDR1 GTSNPN, CDR2 SVGIG (reference sequence). In nucleotides, the CDR3 is TGTGCCTGGAGTGTACAGGGAGATACGCAGTATTTT. Translation: CAWSVQGDTQYF.

This chain connects TRBV13 to TRBJ2-1, with TRBD1 matching over 9 bases. This CDR3 region has 18 residues. Germline V gives CDR1 PRHDT, CDR2 FYEKMQ (reference sequence). Losses at the gene ends were 5 bases for V and 2 bases for J; bases not matched to a gene: 13. CDR3 sequence reads: CASSPTPGTGIPYNEQFF. Here the CDR3 DNA reads TGTGCCAGCAGCCCCACCCCCGGGACAGGGATCCCCTACAATGAGCAGTTCTTC.

This clone is classed as medium-sized. The chain couples TRBV28 to TRBJ2-1; 7 nucleotides agree with TRBD1. Germline V lookup: CDR1 MDHEN, CDR2 SYDVKM. The CDR3 contains 16 residues. J gave up 4 bases and V 4 bases, and 10 bases lay outside the gene matches. CDR3 DNA: TGTGCCAGCAGTTCACTAAGACAGGGAAGGTACAATGAGCAGTTCTTC. Protein sequence: CASSSLRQGRYNEQFF.

The chain carries TRBV6-1 and TRBJ1-6, with a possible D match to TRBD1 (5 bases). The CDR3 length is 13 residues. Trimming shortened V by 11 bases and J by 7 bases, and 15 bases separated the two germline ends. In germline, CDR1 is MNHNS, CDR2 SASEGT. The CDR3 DNA reads TGTGCCGGACGCAGGGTGAGGAATTCACCCCTCCACTTT. It translates to CAGRRVRNSPLHF.

This clone was seen a few times. This chain connects TRBV7-9 to TRBJ2-7; TRBD1 matches 8 bases. The CDR3 loop spans 15 amino acids. Germline trimming cut 5 bases from V and 3 bases from J; bases unmatched to any gene: 9. Germline lookup yields CDR1 SEHNR and CDR2 FQNEAQ (reference sequence). The CDR3 protein is CASSHMIGQGYEQYF. The CDR3 DNA follows: TGTGCCAGCAGCCACATGATCGGACAGGGCTACGAGCAGTACTTC.